The 24 T cell receptor beta chains in this list originate from one sample, sequenced in a study of T cell repertoires in cytomegalovirus infection. A single record per CDR3 protein comes from TCRdb applying MiXCR to the reads. The table shows roughly 200,000 distinct CDR3 sequences, with roughly two fifths occurring only once. Their recognized antigens are unknown. The source was CD8+ T cells from cultured PBMCs, collected from culture after CMV antigen stimulation. The receptors were gathered from a human donor in good health (CMV status not recorded). Some clones in this sample may be carry-over from other donors' samples.

This chain joins TRBV3-1 and TRBJ2-2; D remains ambiguous. Germline V CDR1 and CDR2: LGHDT, YNNKEL (reference sequence). The CDR3 covers 15 residues. The V end was cut by 6 bases, the J end by 0 bases, with 11 bases between. CDR3 protein: CASSRVDANTGELFF. CDR3 DNA: TGTGCCAGCAGTAGGGTTGACGCGAACACCGGGGAGCTGTTTTTT. The full variable domain, rest sourced from reference TRBV3-1 and TRBJ2-2, is DTAVSQTPKYLVTQMGNDKSIKCEQNLGHDTMYWYKQDSKKFLKIMFSYNNKELIINETVPNRFSPKSPDKAHLNLHINSLELGDSAVYFCASSRVDANTGELFFGEGSRLTVL.

This clonotype was picked up one time. The rearrangement links TRBV30 to TRBJ2-7, with 9 bases lining up with TRBD2. CDR1 and CDR2 (germline): GTSNPN, SVGIG (reference sequence). V shed 4 bases and J 3 bases; nucleotides not matched to a gene: 10. The CDR3 has 15 amino acids. CDR3 amino acids: CAWTGPASGVYEQYF. In DNA, the CDR3 is TGTGCCTGGACCGGCCCGGCTAGCGGGGTCTACGAGCAGTACTTC.

The CDR3 nucleotides read TGTGCCATCGGGCCGATACTTTCCTACGAGCAGTACTTC. It encodes CAIGPILSYEQYF. This chain joins TRBV6-1 and TRBJ2-7; D remains ambiguous. CDR3 length: 13 residues. V dropped 10 bases and J dropped 1 base, with 14 bases sitting between them. Germline V gene lookup returns CDR1 MNHNS and CDR2 SASEGT.

The gene calls are TRBV7-8 and TRBJ1-5; 7 bases fit TRBD1. V shed 4 bases, J shed 6 bases, and the junction held 12 bases outside the gene matches. CDR1 is SGHVS and CDR2 is FQNEAQ in the germline V gene. This CDR3 has 16 residues. The CDR3 DNA reads as TGTGCCAGCAGCTCACAGGGGAGTGGGGTAGGTCAGCCCCAGCATTTT. Protein product: CASSSQGSGVGQPQHF.

In this sample, this clonotype turned up a few times. The chain carries TRBV27 and TRBJ1-1; D gene unclear. This CDR3 is built from 13 residues. Germline assignment: CDR1 MNHEY and CDR2 SMNVEV (reference sequence). Trimming took off 0 bases at V and 8 bases at J, with 10 bases between the two ends. As DNA, the CDR3 is TGTGCCAGCAGTTTATCAGGGCCGTTCGAAGCTTTCTTT. It codes for CASSLSGPFEAFF.

V gene TRBV6-1 combines with J gene TRBJ1-1; tentatively, D is TRBD1 (6 bases). The V end lost 4 bases, the J end lost 0 bases, and 12 bases lay between the germline ends. The CDR3 is 15 residues long. Germline assignment: CDR1 MNHNS and CDR2 SASEGT. As DNA, the CDR3 is TGTGCCAGCAGTGCAACCGGGACACTGAACACTGAAGCTTTCTTT. Translating it yields CASSATGTLNTEAFF.

This clonotype has at least ten counts. The V and J genes are TRBV7-9 and TRBJ2-7, with TRBD1 identical over 8 bases. The CDR3 extends over 16 amino acids. V lost 4 bases to trimming and J lost 2 bases; unmatched junction nucleotides: 10. Germline V CDR1 and CDR2: SEHNR, FQNEAQ (reference sequence). As DNA, the CDR3 is TGTGCCAGCAGCTCTCCTCGCGGGACAGGTACCTACGAGCAGTACTTC. As protein: CASSSPRGTGTYEQYF.

The genes are TRBV7-3 and TRBJ2-1; no reliable D call. CDR1 is SGHTA, CDR2 FQGTGA, per germline. V was clipped by 5 bases and J by 0 bases, with 11 bases between them. The CDR3 extends over 15 amino acids. The CDR3 loop reads CASSPDTYSYNEQFF. In DNA form, the CDR3 reads TGTGCCAGCAGCCCCGACACATACTCCTACAATGAGCAGTTCTTC.

This sequence joins TRBV7-2 and TRBJ1-2; unclear D gene. V was cut by 2 bases and J by 7 bases, with 2 bases left in between. The CDR3 spans 10 residues. Germline loops: CDR1 SGHTA, CDR2 FQGNSA. In DNA, the CDR3 is TGTGCCAGCAGCTTAAGTGGCTACACCTTC. This codes for CASSLSGYTF.

The sample holds a few counts of this clonotype. The rearrangement links TRBV11-2 to TRBJ2-7, with 7 bases lining up with TRBD1. Unmatched junction bases numbered 6, after V lost 5 bases and J lost 2 bases. The CDR3 is 14 residues long. Germline loops: CDR1 SGHAT, CDR2 FQNNGV. The CDR3 nucleotides read TGTGCCAGCAGCCCAACAGGGGCCCCCTACGAGCAGTACTTC. Translation gives CASSPTGAPYEQYF.

This clonotype came up a few times. The chain carries TRBV6-5 and TRBJ2-7; 10 nucleotides match TRBD1. The ends lost 0 bases at V and 7 bases at J; junction bases unmatched: 6. Germline V gene lookup returns CDR1 MNHEY and CDR2 SVGAGI. The CDR3 extends over 15 amino acids. The CDR3 DNA reads TGTGCCAGCAGTTACTCGAGACAGGGGGCGGCTGAGCAGTACTTC. Translation gives CASSYSRQGAAEQYF.

This clonotype was seen more than once but under ten times. The J gene is TRBJ2-3, the V gene TRBV7-3; D possibly matches TRBD1 or TRBD2 (7 bases each). This CDR3 is 14 amino acids long. V was shortened by 5 bases and J by 1 base, with 10 bases between the two germline ends. Germline V gives CDR1 SGHTA, CDR2 FQGTGA. The CDR3 DNA is TGTGCCAGCAGCCAGGGGGGGGGCACAGATACGCAGTATTTT. Its translation is CASSQGGGTDTQYF.

The chain uses TRBV6-6 and TRBJ2-3; no clear D gene. Germline CDR1 is MNHNY and CDR2 is SVGAGI (reference sequence). The CDR3 runs 15 residues. Trimming took off 7 bases at V and 2 bases at J, with 16 bases between the two ends. CDR3 bases: TGTGCCAGCAAGGCCCAGGACCTAATCACAGATACGCAGTATTTT. As protein: CASKAQDLITDTQYF.

The table lists this clonotype with a few counts. The CDR3 protein is CASIPLFQGAILYGYTF. In nucleotides, the CDR3 is TGTGCCAGCATTCCCTTATTCCAGGGGGCGATCCTCTATGGCTACACCTTC. V gene TRBV28 combines with J gene TRBJ1-2; TRBD1 matches at 8 bases. The germline V gene has CDR1 MDHEN and CDR2 SYDVKM. After removal of 7 bases from V and 4 bases from J, the junction contained 17 bases not matched to a gene. CDR3 length: 17 amino acids.

The table lists this clonotype with many counts. J is TRBJ1-2 and V is TRBV7-6; no definite D call. Per germline, CDR1 SGHVS and CDR2 FNYEAQ. This CDR3 region has 13 residues. Deletions cut 1 base from V and 6 bases from J, with 9 bases between. This CDR3 reads CASSLGEFNGYTF. CDR3 in DNA: TGTGCCAGCAGCTTAGGAGAATTTAATGGCTACACCTTC.

V and J are TRBV10-3 and TRBJ2-7, with D tentatively TRBD1 (6 bases). CDR1 and CDR2 (germline): ENHRY, SYGVKD. CDR3 length: 15 residues. V lost 0 bases and J lost 1, with 10 bases in between. CDR3 loop: CAISESRQDSYEQYF. The CDR3 DNA sequence: TGTGCCATCAGTGAGTCGAGACAGGATTCCTACGAGCAGTACTTC.

This clonotype was found a few times. The chain combines TRBV7-9 with TRBJ2-3; TRBD2 matches 8 bases. CDR3 length: 15 residues. V shed 5 bases and J 2 bases; nucleotides not matched to a gene: 6. Germline lookup yields CDR1 SEHNR and CDR2 FQNEAQ (reference sequence). For the CDR3, the DNA is TGTGCCAGCAGCCCGCCGGGACTAGTCACAGATACGCAGTATTTT. Translated, it gives CASSPPGLVTDTQYF.

This chain links TRBV30 with TRBJ1-5; unclear D gene. Germline values: CDR1 GTSNPN, CDR2 SVGIG (reference sequence). V lost 0 bases and J 4 bases, leaving 7 bases between the germline ends. The CDR3 consists of 13 residues. The CDR3 DNA is TGTGCCTGGAGTGTAATCGGTAATCAGCCCCAGCATTTT. Translating gives CAWSVIGNQPQHF.

The genes are TRBV27 and TRBJ1-4; D unresolved. This CDR3 has 13 residues. V was clipped by 0 bases and J by 8 bases, with 7 bases between them. Germline V gives CDR1 MNHEY, CDR2 SMNVEV (reference sequence). DNA of the CDR3: TGTGCCAGCAGTTTATCGGGTGTAGAAAAACTGTTTTTT. This encodes CASSLSGVEKLFF.

V usage is TRBV4-1 and J usage is TRBJ2-4; 7 bases align to TRBD2. The V gene end was trimmed by 0 bases and the J gene end by 6 bases; junction bases not matched to a gene: 8. This CDR3 comprises 16 residues. Germline V gene data show CDR1 as MGHRA and CDR2 as YSYEKL. CDR3 protein: CASSQDAGEGGNIQYF. CDR3 nucleotide sequence: TGCGCCAGCAGCCAAGATGCGGGAGAGGGTGGAAACATTCAGTACTTC.

The chain couples TRBV7-8 to TRBJ2-2; a possible D gene is TRBD2 (5 bases). CDR3 length equals 14 residues. Germline V gene lookup returns CDR1 SGHVS and CDR2 FQNEAQ. V was pared by 6 bases and J by 4 bases, with 12 bases between. The CDR3 loop reads CASRPRTSTGELFF. The CDR3 bases are TGTGCCAGCAGGCCCCGGACTTCCACCGGGGAGCTGTTTTTT.

The sample holds a few counts of this clonotype. The rearrangement links TRBV7-9 to TRBJ1-3, with 7 bases identical to TRBD1. V was pared by 6 bases and J by 0 bases, with 8 bases of the junction left unmatched. CDR3 size: 16 residues. Germline values: CDR1 SEHNR, CDR2 FQNEAQ (reference sequence). The CDR3 nucleotides are TGTGCCAGCAGTACCAGGACAGGTCCCTCTGGAAACACCATATATTTT. It is translated as CASSTRTGPSGNTIYF.

As to this clonotype: This could be a read error, since a much larger clone is one nucleotide away. The V and J genes are TRBV27 and TRBJ2-7, with TRBD2 matching over 7 bases. This CDR3 is 15 amino acids long. V was pared by 6 bases and J by 1 base, with 9 bases of the junction left unmatched. Germline V gives CDR1 MNHEY, CDR2 SMNVEV (reference sequence). The CDR3 loop reads CASSRTNGGSYEQYF. The DNA for the CDR3 is TGTGCCAGCAGCCGGACTAACGGGGGGTCCTACGAGCAGTACTTC.

This clonotype was found once. The chain carries TRBV11-3 and TRBJ1-1; 7 positions agree with TRBD1. From germline, CDR1 is SGHNT and CDR2 YENEEA. Unmatched junction bases numbered 2, after V lost 2 bases and J lost 5 bases. This CDR3 is 13 amino acids long. In nucleotides, the CDR3 is TGTGCCAGCAGCTTAACAGGGGAAACTGAAGCTTTCTTT. It specifies CASSLTGETEAFF.